These 26 T cell receptor beta chains share one sample of origin, sequenced in a study of blood T cell repertoires in COVID-19. Profiling relied on immunoSEQ multiplex PCR, and the TCRdb table lists in-frame clones only, not all of them. The sample lists 150,000 to 200,000 clones, around 92% occurring once. The sequenced material came from peripheral blood. These receptor sequences come from a man younger than 45 with COVID-19, enrolled during active disease.

The rearrangement joins TRBV7-9 to TRBJ2-3; 7 bases are a match to TRBD2. V gave up 4 bases and J gave up 8 bases; unmatched junction bases: 3. The CDR3 is 12 residues long. Germline V gene lookup returns CDR1 SEHNR and CDR2 FQNEAQ (reference sequence). The CDR3 DNA reads TGTGCCAGCAGCTCAGGACTAGGTACGCAGTATTTT. Its protein is CASSSGLGTQYF.

V is TRBV19 and J is TRBJ2-5; perhaps TRBD1 as D (6 bases). The V and J ends lost 3 bases and 4 bases respectively, with 9 bases between them. CDR1 and CDR2 (germline): LNHDA, SQIVND (reference sequence). The CDR3 spans 13 residues. The CDR3 sequence is CASSIAGVETQYF. The CDR3 DNA follows: TGTGCCAGTAGTATTGCAGGGGTAGAGACCCAGTACTTC.

This clone appeared once. The CDR3 DNA sequence: TGTGCCAGCAGCCGGTTCTCCTACGAGCAGTACTTC. This translates into CASSRFSYEQYF. The V call is TRBV28, the J call TRBJ2-7; D uncertain. Looked up from germline, CDR1 is MDHEN and CDR2 is SYDVKM. Trimming cost V 6 bases and J 0 bases, with 6 bases left between them. The CDR3 sequence is 12 residues long.

This clone has a handful of counts. The chain joins TRBV7-9 to TRBJ1-1; D ambiguous. CDR3 size: 12 residues. Germline CDR1 and CDR2: SEHNR and FQNEAQ (reference sequence). The ends were cut back, 8 bases at V and 4 bases at J, with 11 bases in the middle. CDR3 DNA: TGTGCCAGCGTAGGTAGCGGCACTGAAGCTTTCTTT. It specifies CASVGSGTEAFF.

The chain employs TRBV27 and TRBJ1-2; D uncertain. The CDR3 loop spans 12 amino acids. Germline V lookup: CDR1 MNHEY, CDR2 SMNVEV (reference sequence). Trimming took off 3 bases at V and 7 bases at J, with 9 bases between the two ends. CDR3 loop: CASSLGDGGYTF. The CDR3 nucleotides read TGTGCCAGCAGTTTGGGCGACGGTGGCTACACCTTC.

The gene calls are TRBV12-1 and TRBJ2-7; TRBD1, the D gene given by the table, was not confirmed from the DNA. TRBV12-1 counts as a pseudogene. CDR3 length: 14 residues. The CDR3 DNA sequence: TGTGCCAGCAGCTCGGGACAGGAACCCTACGAGCAGTACTTC. This translates into CASSSGQEPYEQYF.

V and J are TRBV9 and TRBJ2-3; 14 positions agree with TRBD2. With 4 bases clipped from V and 4 bases from J, the junction kept 5 bases outside the gene matches. The germline V gene has CDR1 SGDLS and CDR2 YYNGEE. The CDR3 runs to 16 residues. CDR3 protein: CASSLRLAGGADTQYF. CDR3 in DNA: TGTGCCAGCAGCCTGCGACTAGCGGGAGGGGCAGATACGCAGTATTTT.

The chain is built from TRBV7-2 and TRBJ2-2; TRBD2 is a possible D gene (5 bases). Germline V lookup: CDR1 SGHTA, CDR2 FQGNSA. CDR3 length: 13 residues. V lost 5 bases and J 7 bases, leaving 11 bases between the germline ends. The CDR3 protein is CASSVLVIGELFF. The CDR3 DNA is TGTGCCAGCAGCGTACTAGTTATCGGGGAGCTGTTTTTT.

The chain has TRBV19 and TRBJ2-7, with 9 bases matching TRBD1. Germline values: CDR1 LNHDA, CDR2 SQIVND (reference sequence). V lost 6 bases to trimming and J lost 1 base; unmatched junction nucleotides: 7. The CDR3 length is 15 residues. DNA of the CDR3: TGTGCCAGTAGCCAAAGACAGGGGGAATCCTACGAGCAGTACTTC. As protein: CASSQRQGESYEQYF. Using reference TRBV19 and TRBJ2-7 for the parts outside the CDR3, the full variable domain is DGGITQSPKYLFRKEGQNVTLSCEQNLNHDAMYWYRQDPGQGLRLIYYSQIVNDFQKGDIAEGYSVSREKKESFPLTVTSAQKNPTAFYLCASSQRQGESYEQYFGPGTRLTVT.

This chain links TRBV6-5 with TRBJ1-2; 8 nucleotides match TRBD1. The CDR3 totals 16 residues. The V gene end was trimmed by 4 bases and the J gene end by 7 bases; junction bases not matched to a gene: 14. Germline CDR1 MNHEY, CDR2 SVGAGI. CDR3 region: CASSSLLLQGARGYTF. CDR3 bases: TGTGCCAGCAGTTCCCTTCTACTCCAGGGGGCTCGTGGCTACACCTTC.

The chain joins TRBV3-1 (or the pseudogene TRBV3-2) to TRBJ2-2; D call uncertain. The CDR3 is 14 residues long. The ends were cut back, 6 bases at V and 7 bases at J, with 15 bases in the middle. Germline assignment: CDR1 LGHDT and CDR2 YNNKEL (reference sequence). CDR3 protein: CASRGRVASGELFF. For the CDR3, the DNA is TGTGCCAGCAGGGGCCGCGTCGCCAGCGGGGAGCTGTTTTTT.

The rearrangement links TRBV5-5 to TRBJ2-2; no clear D. Germline lookup yields CDR1 SGHKS and CDR2 YYEKEE (reference sequence). The CDR3 runs 15 residues. Trimming took 0 bases from V and 0 from J, leaving 6 bases between them. The CDR3: CASSLGASNTGELFF. The CDR3 bases are TGTGCCAGCAGCTTGGGGGCGTCGAACACCGGGGAGCTGTTTTTT.

This sequence joins TRBV4-3 and TRBJ1-2; 7 positions agree with TRBD1. V shed 0 bases, J shed 0 bases, and the junction held 10 bases outside the gene matches. The CDR3 loop spans 18 amino acids. CDR1 is LGHNA and CDR2 is YSLEER in the germline V gene. CDR3 sequence: CASSQDAQGLSSNYGYTF. CDR3 in DNA: TGCGCCAGCAGCCAAGATGCACAGGGGCTCTCCTCTAACTATGGCTACACCTTC.

The chain links TRBV6-5 to TRBJ1-2; D gene uncertain. Germline-derived CDR1 and CDR2 are MNHEY and SVGAGI. V was cut by 1 base and J by 4 bases, with 16 bases left in between. The CDR3 loop spans 16 amino acids. The DNA for the CDR3 is TGTGCCAGCAGTTACTTAAGCAGCCAGGCCTTCTATGGCTACACCTTC. Translating gives CASSYLSSQAFYGYTF.

This chain uses TRBV5-4 with TRBJ2-5; possibly TRBD1 for D (5 bases). Per germline, CDR1 SGHNT and CDR2 YYREEE (reference sequence). The germline V and J ends were trimmed by 0 bases and 5 bases, with 11 bases remaining between them. The CDR3 has 14 residues. The CDR3 sequence is CASSLDQGLETQYF. In DNA form, the CDR3 reads TGTGCCAGCAGCTTGGATCAGGGTTTGGAGACCCAGTACTTC.

This clone showed up just a few times. V and J are TRBV5-1 and TRBJ2-7, with 9 bases matching TRBD2. Germline V gives CDR1 SGHRS, CDR2 YFSETQ. The length of the CDR3 is 15 residues. J gave up 3 bases and V 0 bases, and 4 bases lay outside the gene matches. The CDR3 DNA sequence: TGCGCCAGCAGCTTGGTGGGTAGCGGGAGCTACGAGCAGTACTTC. Translation: CASSLVGSGSYEQYF.

This chain links TRBV13 with TRBJ1-6, with 7 bases matching TRBD1. There are 15 residues in the CDR3. Trimming took 3 bases from V and 5 from J; bases not matched to a gene: 4. Germline lookup yields CDR1 PRHDT and CDR2 FYEKMQ (reference sequence). The CDR3 spells CASSFSDRNNSPLHF. The CDR3 DNA is TGTGCCAGCAGCTTCTCGGACAGGAATAATTCACCCCTCCACTTT.

This chain uses TRBV11-1 with TRBJ2-7, with D unclear. CDR3 size: 12 residues. The V end was cut by 3 bases, the J end by 7 bases, with 10 bases between. Germline loops: CDR1 SGHAT, CDR2 FQDESV (reference sequence). CDR3 nucleotide sequence: TGTGCCAGCAGCTTTGTCCAGTGGGAGCAGTACTTC. This sequence encodes CASSFVQWEQYF.

The CDR3 sequence: CASSSFIRGSPLHF. CDR3 nucleotide sequence: TGTGCCAGCAGCTCATTCATCAGGGGATCACCCCTCCACTTT. The chain uses TRBV7-9 and TRBJ1-6; D possibly corresponds to TRBD1 (6 bases). The CDR3 runs to 14 residues. Germline loops: CDR1 SEHNR, CDR2 FQNEAQ (reference sequence). V was shortened by 4 bases and J by 10 bases, with 14 bases between the two germline ends.

The V gene is TRBV19, the J gene TRBJ2-2, with D possibly TRBD1 on 6 matching bases. Germline assignment: CDR1 LNHDA and CDR2 SQIVND (reference sequence). Trimming removed 4 bases from V and 7 bases from J, with 10 bases in between. CDR3 length equals 13 residues. For the CDR3, the DNA is TGTGCCAGTAGTACTGGACAGTTCGGGGAGCTGTTTTTT. It yields the protein CASSTGQFGELFF. Full variable domain (missing parts from reference TRBV19 and TRBJ2-2): DGGITQSPKYLFRKEGQNVTLSCEQNLNHDAMYWYRQDPGQGLRLIYYSQIVNDFQKGDIAEGYSVSREKKESFPLTVTSAQKNPTAFYLCASSTGQFGELFFGEGSRLTVL.

The chain carries TRBV7-2 and TRBJ1-6; D perhaps matches TRBD1 (6 bases). Germline V lookup: CDR1 SGHTA, CDR2 FQGNSA. V lost 5 bases and J 6 bases, leaving 14 bases between the germline ends. This CDR3 contains 15 residues. The chain's CDR3 is CASSMTGHLNSPLHF. The DNA for the CDR3 is TGTGCCAGCAGCATGACGGGACACCTTAATTCACCCCTCCACTTT.

The chain joins TRBV7-3 to TRBJ1-6; D unresolved. CDR1 is SGHTA, CDR2 FQGTGA, per germline. The CDR3 runs to 15 residues. Trimming pared 0 bases from V and 4 bases from J, leaving 7 bases between. This CDR3 is CASSLTPSYNSPLHF. For the CDR3, the DNA is TGTGCCAGCAGCTTAACGCCCAGTTATAATTCACCCCTCCACTTT.

The CDR3 DNA is TGTGCCAGTACCTTCAGGGGGCGACAGGGTTCTTCTGGGGCCAACGTCCTGACTTTC. It codes for CASTFRGRQGSSGANVLTF. The genes are TRBV19 and TRBJ2-6, with 8 bases identical to TRBD1. Trimming removed 7 bases from V and 1 base from J; junction bases left unmatched: 15. In germline, CDR1 is LNHDA, CDR2 SQIVND (reference sequence). The CDR3 consists of 19 residues.

V and J are TRBV6-2 or TRBV6-3 and TRBJ2-5, with a tentative D call TRBD2 (6 bases). The germline V gene encodes CDR1 MNHEY and CDR2 SVGEGT. CDR3 length equals 14 residues. Deletions cut 3 bases from V and 4 bases from J, with 12 bases between. CDR3 bases: TGTGCCAGCAGTTATCTCCGGGAGTTAGAGACCCAGTACTTC. The encoded protein is CASSYLRELETQYF.

The count of this clone is one. V is TRBV12-3 or TRBV12-4 and J is TRBJ1-1, with D hard to call. Trimming left V 3 bases short and J 8 bases short, with 7 bases between. This CDR3 region has 11 residues. The CDR3 here is CASSFGREAFF. The CDR3 DNA reads TGTGCCAGCAGTTTTGGCAGGGAAGCTTTCTTT.

The chain carries TRBV6-5 and TRBJ1-2; D is unclear. Germline V gives CDR1 MNHEY, CDR2 SVGAGI. Trimming cost V 0 bases and J 1 base, with 9 bases left between them. The CDR3 is 15 residues long. DNA for the CDR3: TGTGCCAGCAGTTACTCCATAGGAGTTAACTATGGCTACACCTTC. Translating gives CASSYSIGVNYGYTF.